The 20 T cell receptor beta chains given below trace back to one sample, sequenced in a study of T cell responses to AZD1222 COVID-19 vaccine. Data came from immunoSEQ multiplex PCR; TCRdb stores just in-frame clones and leaves some out. The sample contains more than 150,000 clones, about 91% of which appear only once. Sequencing used peripheral blood, obtained 28 days after the second AZD1222 dose. The receptors come from an adult who received the AZD1222 COVID-19 vaccine.

This chain uses TRBV7-2 with TRBJ1-2; 7 bases agree with TRBD1. The junction had 11 bases not matched to a gene; V was cut back by 5 bases and J by 8 bases. The CDR3 spans 14 residues. CDR1 SGHTA and CDR2 FQGNSA come from the germline V gene. This CDR3 reads CASSLWDSAYGYTF. The CDR3 DNA reads TGTGCCAGCAGCCTATGGGACAGTGCTTACGGCTACACCTTC.

This clone appeared once. This chain joins TRBV20-1 and TRBJ2-1; D ambiguous. CDR1 and CDR2 (germline): DFQATT, SNEGSKA (reference sequence). CDR3 length equals 17 residues. The V and J ends lost 3 bases and 0 bases respectively, with 18 bases between them. Here the CDR3 reads CSASDFSPPSSYNEQFF. The CDR3, as DNA: TGCAGTGCTAGTGATTTCTCGCCCCCGAGCTCCTACAATGAGCAGTTCTTC.

J is TRBJ2-2 and V is TRBV19, with 7 bases identical to TRBD2. The CDR3 consists of 15 residues. V was clipped by 10 bases and J by 0 bases; unmatched bases: 8. Germline V gene sequence: CDR1 LNHDA, CDR2 SQIVND (reference sequence). The CDR3 loop reads CATRRGLPNTGELFF. The CDR3 coding sequence is TGTGCCACTCGTCGGGGACTACCGAACACCGGGGAGCTGTTTTTT.

J is TRBJ2-5 and V is TRBV12-3 or TRBV12-4, with 7 positions matching TRBD2. The CDR3 has 13 residues. V was pared by 3 bases and J by 4 bases, with 2 bases of the junction left unmatched. CDR3 nucleotides: TGTGCCAGCAGTTTCTCTAGCGGAGAGACCCAGTACTTC. Protein: CASSFSSGETQYF.

V and J are TRBV2 and TRBJ1-3, with 8 nucleotides matching TRBD1. Per germline, CDR1 SNHLY and CDR2 FYNNEI. Germline trimming cut 6 bases from V and 3 bases from J; bases unmatched to any gene: 4. The CDR3 is 14 residues long. The chain's CDR3 is CASRDREGGNTIYF. DNA of the CDR3: TGTGCCAGCAGGGACAGGGAGGGTGGAAACACCATATATTTT.

The rearrangement links TRBV7-2 to TRBJ2-2, with D uncertain. CDR1 is SGHTA, CDR2 FQGNSA, per germline. V shed 0 bases and J shed 4 bases, with 9 bases lying between them. The CDR3 length is 15 residues. CDR3 DNA sequence: TGTGCCAGCAGCTTAGCCATGGCAGGCACCGGGGAGCTGTTTTTT. Protein sequence: CASSLAMAGTGELFF.

The chain recombines TRBV4-1 with TRBJ1-4, with 7 bases identical to TRBD1. Germline trimming cut 8 bases from V and 4 bases from J; bases unmatched to any gene: 7. This CDR3 region has 14 residues. The germline CDR1 and CDR2 sequences are MGHRA and YSYEKL. CDR3 loop: CASSLAGGNEKLFF. CDR3 nucleotides: TGCGCCAGCTCTCTGGCAGGGGGTAATGAAAAACTGTTTTTT.

V is TRBV6-6 and J is TRBJ1-5, with 7 nucleotides matching TRBD1. Trimming removed 0 bases from V and 4 bases from J; junction bases left unmatched: 6. CDR3 length equals 16 residues. The V gene's germline CDR1 is MNHNY and CDR2 SVGAGI (reference sequence). CDR3 in DNA: TGTGCCAGCAGTTACTCGGGGCAGGGGGTAAATCAGCCCCAGCATTTT. Translating gives CASSYSGQGVNQPQHF.

This rearrangement joins TRBV29-1 to TRBJ1-5; D not certain. Trimming shortened V by 3 bases and J by 0 bases, and 6 bases separated the two germline ends. This CDR3 spans 13 amino acids. CDR1 is SQVTM and CDR2 is ANQGSEA in the germline V gene. The CDR3 bases are TGCAGCGTTGAGGTGAATAGCAATCAGCCCCAGCATTTT. This sequence encodes CSVEVNSNQPQHF.

The CDR3 spells CASSPWGLQETQYF. As DNA, the CDR3 is TGTGCCAGCAGCCCTTGGGGTCTTCAAGAGACCCAGTACTTC. The chain combines TRBV9 with TRBJ2-5; unclear D gene. V was clipped by 4 bases and J by 2 bases, with 12 bases between them. CDR1 and CDR2 (germline): SGDLS, YYNGEE. The CDR3 consists of 14 residues.

V and J are TRBV11-1 and TRBJ1-2; D call uncertain. The CDR3 runs 12 residues. The germline V and J ends were trimmed by 5 bases and 6 bases, with 10 bases remaining between them. Germline CDR1 is SGHAT and CDR2 is FQDESV (reference sequence). CDR3 in amino acids: CASSLPPDGYTF. CDR3 DNA sequence: TGTGCCAGCAGCCTCCCTCCGGATGGCTACACCTTC.

The chain uses TRBV11-3 and TRBJ1-5, with 7 bases aligning to TRBD1. This CDR3 comprises 19 residues. Germline values: CDR1 SGHNT, CDR2 YENEEA. Unmatched junction bases numbered 16, after V lost 1 base and J lost 4 bases. CDR3 sequence (DNA): TGTGCCAGCAGCTTAGCATGGCAGGGGGTCCGAGGGGGTAATCAGCCCCAGCATTTT. Translating gives CASSLAWQGVRGGNQPQHF.

DNA for the CDR3: TGTGCCAGCAGCCGGCAGGGGGCCCAAGAGACCCAGTACTTC. Its protein product is CASSRQGAQETQYF. The rearrangement links TRBV5-6 to TRBJ2-5; 8 bases map to TRBD1. Germline CDR1 is SGHDT and CDR2 is YYEEEE. The V segment lost 4 bases and the J segment 1 base; nucleotides outside the gene matches: 3. This CDR3 comprises 14 residues.

The V and J genes are TRBV19 and TRBJ1-6; weak D call: TRBD1 (6 bases). The CDR3 is 16 residues long. Germline values: CDR1 LNHDA, CDR2 SQIVND (reference sequence). The V end was cut by 9 bases, the J end by 0 bases, with 15 bases between. CDR3: CASPGALSSYNSPLHF. CDR3 in DNA: TGTGCCAGCCCAGGGGCCCTGAGCTCCTATAATTCACCCCTCCACTTT. The whole variable domain, filled in from reference TRBV19 and TRBJ1-6, reads DGGITQSPKYLFRKEGQNVTLSCEQNLNHDAMYWYRQDPGQGLRLIYYSQIVNDFQKGDIAEGYSVSREKKESFPLTVTSAQKNPTAFYLCASPGALSSYNSPLHFGNGTRLTVT.

The chain links TRBV2 to TRBJ1-2; a possible D gene is TRBD1 (6 bases). The ends were cut back, 6 bases at V and 5 bases at J, with 16 bases in the middle. Germline CDR1 and CDR2: SNHLY and FYNNEI. This CDR3 region has 14 residues. This chain's CDR3 is CASRVGQTSYGYTF. The CDR3 DNA follows: TGTGCCAGCAGAGTAGGACAGACTTCGTATGGCTACACCTTC. Supplemented by reference TRBV2 and TRBJ1-2, the full variable domain reads EPEVTQTPSHQVTQMGQEVILRCVPISNHLYFYWYRQILGQKVEFLVSFYNNEISEKSEIFDDQFSVERPDGSNFTLKIRSTKLEDSAMYFCASRVGQTSYGYTFGSGTRLTVV.

The chain combines TRBV18 with TRBJ2-1; 10 bases are a match to TRBD2. The CDR3 runs 16 residues. The trim removed 0 bases at V and 7 bases at J, leaving 6 bases unmatched. The V gene's germline CDR1 is KGHSH and CDR2 LQKENI. CDR3 loop: CASSPPGLAMGNEQFF. Written as DNA, the CDR3 is TGTGCCAGCTCACCACCGGGACTAGCGATGGGGAATGAGCAGTTCTTC.

This clone was found once. V is TRBV27 and J is TRBJ1-1, with 8 bases matching TRBD1. Trimming took 6 bases from V and 11 from J; bases not matched to a gene: 11. Germline assignment: CDR1 MNHEY and CDR2 SMNVEV (reference sequence). CDR3 size: 13 residues. CDR3 sequence reads: CASRPSGGAEAFF. The DNA of the CDR3 is TGTGCCAGCAGACCCTCAGGGGGCGCCGAGGCTTTCTTT.

The chain joins TRBV18 to TRBJ1-3; D remains ambiguous. The CDR3 has 16 amino acids. The germline CDR1 and CDR2 sequences are KGHSH and LQKENI. With 0 bases removed from V and 0 bases from J, the gap between germline ends came to 9 bases. The CDR3 here is CASSPPMRSSGNTIYF. The CDR3, as DNA: TGTGCCAGCTCACCACCGATGAGGAGCTCTGGAAACACCATATATTTT.

The V gene is TRBV28, the J gene TRBJ2-1; D uncertain. V gave up 5 bases and J gave up 9 bases, with 14 bases separating them. The CDR3 has 13 amino acids. CDR1 and CDR2 (germline): MDHEN, SYDVKM. The CDR3: CASSLRASSEQFF. The DNA of the CDR3 is TGTGCCAGCAGTCTTAGGGCTAGTAGTGAGCAGTTCTTC. Variable domain in full (rest from reference TRBV28 and TRBJ2-1): DVKVTQSSRYLVKRTGEKVFLECVQDMDHENMFWYRQDPGLGLRLIYFSYDVKMKEKGDIPEGYSVSREKKERFSLILESASTNQTSMYLCASSLRASSEQFFGPGTRLTVL.

The chain joins TRBV11-3 to TRBJ1-5; a possible D gene is TRBD1 (6 bases). Germline V lookup: CDR1 SGHNT, CDR2 YENEEA. The V end was cut by 5 bases, the J end by 7 bases, with 9 bases between. This CDR3 has 12 residues. This CDR3 is CASSVQGQPQHF. DNA of the CDR3: TGTGCCAGCAGCGTACAGGGCCAGCCCCAGCATTTT.